Described below is a single TCR beta chain sequence and its context. It has no known antigen specificity. The data were taken from a study of T cells expressing NK-cell markers (dated by TCRdb to 2018 to 2020). Notes on the research overall: Three sorted T-cell subsets (CD3+CD56+NKG2C+, CD3+CD56+NKG2C- and CD3+CD56-NKG2C+) from about 8 donors had their TCR beta-chain repertoires profiled. All eight donors whose samples were sequenced were randomly selected healthy volunteers, three of them men and five women. Among the eight sequenced donors, seven were HCMV-seropositive and one was HCMV-seronegative. Libraries were sequenced as 2 x 150 bp reads on Illumina HiSeq 2000/2500, MiSeq or NextSeq.

A commercial ELISA kit detecting HCMV-specific IgG in serum was used to determine HCMV serostatus. Peripheral blood mononuclear cells were isolated from blood by Ficoll density gradient centrifugation. Sequencer: Illumina HiSeq 2000. The TCR beta cDNA libraries were made using 5'RACE template switching, a step that added both a universal primer site and unique molecular identifiers. Priming for cDNA synthesis came from the TCR beta constant segment, and two successive PCR amplification steps followed. The original methods were these. MIGEC handled demultiplexing of the reads and grouping by UMI, while MiTCR was used to assemble and quantify clonotypes. To exclude erroneous sequences, only TCR cDNA sequences supported by at least two reads were retained. The tcR package was used for downstream repertoire analysis, with clonotypes matched between fractions based on CDR3 nucleotide sequence plus V segment. Antigen specificity was annotated against VDJdb with VDJmatch, allowing one amino acid substitution in CDR3. TCRdb reprocessed the raw reads; every CDR3 protein sequence is a single record, and DNA is not supplied. What appears here as the V and J calls and clone size reflects TCRdb's work, not the paper's. The record for this sample contains roughly 150,000 distinct CDR3 sequences. Over 20% of the sample lies in the top ten.

What the study reported, not specific to this receptor: Those dominant clonotypes were again the most abundant among CD3+CD56-NKG2C+ cells in a handful of donors, at about 28.3-65%. For five or six donors, the dominant CD3+CD56+NKG2C+ clonotypes were among the top 10 CD8+ clonotypes and accounted for roughly 1.0-7.5% of CD8+ T cells. Whether the expanded NKG2C-expressing T cell clones were specific for HCMV antigens remained unclear.

From a lookup of the germline V gene (reference sequence), CDR1 and CDR2 are DFQATT and SNEGSKA. The cysteine opens and the phenylalanine closes a CDR3 of 16 amino acids. A DNA sequence was not provided. The sequenced material came from blood T cells: a sorted CD56 or NKG2C T cell subset, CD4+ or CD8+ T cells, or bulk PBMC T cells (not recorded which). The rearrangement combines TRBV20-1 with TRBJ2-4. This sequence originates from a man aged 18-70 years in good health. The CDR3 protein: CSAREFTNLAKNIQYF.